This T cell receptor beta chain was captured by sequencing in a study of T-cell memory formation after mild COVID-19. Whole-study findings and limits: Among CD4+ contracting clones, most were CM and EM, and CD8+ ones EMRA.

On this clonotype: What it binds is unknown.

From the 5' RACE reads, TCRdb called clonotypes with MiXCR, one entry per CDR3 protein. The sample consists of 580,000 or so distinct CDR3 sequences, 17% of them appearing once. The CDR3 has 15 residues. The ends lost 2 bases at V and 1 base at J; junction bases unmatched: 4. The germline V gene has CDR1 KGHSH and CDR2 LQKENI. Specimen: PBMCs or a T cell subset sorted from them (not recorded which). This receptor was taken from an adult woman who had mild COVID-19 (a few samples of this study predate the infection). Cell type and time point are not known. The chain employs TRBV18 and TRBJ2-5; 7 positions agree with TRBD1. This CDR3 is CASSPFGTAQETQYF. CDR3 sequence (DNA): TGTGCCAGCTCACCATTTGGGACAGCCCAAGAGACCCAGTACTTC.